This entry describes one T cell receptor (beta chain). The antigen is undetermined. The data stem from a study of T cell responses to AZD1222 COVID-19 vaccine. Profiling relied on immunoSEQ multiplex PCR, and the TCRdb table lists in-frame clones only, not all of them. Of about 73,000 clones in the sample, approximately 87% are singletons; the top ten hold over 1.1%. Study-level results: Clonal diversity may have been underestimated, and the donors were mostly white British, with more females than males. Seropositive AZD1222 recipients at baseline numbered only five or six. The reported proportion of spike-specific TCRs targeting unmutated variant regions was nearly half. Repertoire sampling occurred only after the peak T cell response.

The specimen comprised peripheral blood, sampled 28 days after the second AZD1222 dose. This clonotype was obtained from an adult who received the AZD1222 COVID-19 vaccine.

CDR3 sequence: CASRKGPRGNQPQHF. In DNA form, the CDR3 reads TGTGCCAGCCGAAAGGGGCCCAGGGGTAATCAGCCCCAGCATTTT. The rearrangement uses TRBV28 and TRBJ1-5, with D possibly TRBD1 on 6 matching bases. Deletions cut 8 bases from V and 4 bases from J, with 18 bases between. CDR3 length: 15 residues. Germline CDR1 and CDR2: MDHEN and SYDVKM.